This T cell receptor beta chain was identified in a study of shared clonotypes between healthy human individuals. Naive CD8 isolation took CD45RO-negative cells positively selected for CCR7 and excluded terminally differentiated effector memory CD45RA+ cells. An even split of each subset's genomic DNA across several immunoSEQ plates was performed. As originally analysed: Owing to the provision of junction-only sequences devoid of quality scores by immunoSEQ, filtering differed. Method: immunoSEQ multiplex PCR; TCRdb's copy keeps in-frame clones and lacks some. For V, J and clone size, that table is used; D and trimming come from the DNA. The sample includes 2 million or so clones, about 95% of them seen just once. General study findings and limits: Generally, naive subsets (rather than memory subsets) showed larger estimated richness.

The CDR3 spans 13 residues. Germline CDR1 MNHEY, CDR2 SMNVEV (reference sequence). Trimming shortened V by 6 bases and J by 3 bases, and 12 bases separated the two germline ends. On this clone itself: Its antigen is not known.

The sequencing input was naive CD8+ T cells sorted from blood. The receptor was isolated from a man aged 18 to 30 in good health. This rearrangement joins TRBV27 to TRBJ2-7; D is perhaps TRBD2 (5 bases). In DNA, the CDR3 is TGTGCCAGCAGAATACTAGGAGGCTACGAGCAGTACTTC. Translation: CASRILGGYEQYF.